This T cell receptor beta chain was identified in a study of metastatic and nonmetastatic thyroid tumors. Via MiXCR, TCRdb re-called the PCR reads. This table has approximately 44,000 clones, 25% to 30% appearing once. This clone was seen at least ten times. Germline V gene lookup returns CDR1 SQVTM and CDR2 ANQGSEA. V lost 6 bases, J lost 5 bases, and 20 bases lay in between. The CDR3 is 15 amino acids. Thyroid surgery took place with no prior treatment in any patient. The sample taken for sequencing was blood. This clonotype was obtained from a male donor with papillary thyroid cancer or a benign thyroid nodule (not recorded which). Some clones in this sample may be carry-over from other donors' samples. The chain recombines TRBV29-1 with TRBJ2-1; maybe TRBD1 (6 bases). CDR3 in DNA: TGCAGCGTGTGGGGGCCCAGGGGCGCAGACAATGAGCAGTTCTTC. Protein sequence: CSVWGPRGADNEQFF.